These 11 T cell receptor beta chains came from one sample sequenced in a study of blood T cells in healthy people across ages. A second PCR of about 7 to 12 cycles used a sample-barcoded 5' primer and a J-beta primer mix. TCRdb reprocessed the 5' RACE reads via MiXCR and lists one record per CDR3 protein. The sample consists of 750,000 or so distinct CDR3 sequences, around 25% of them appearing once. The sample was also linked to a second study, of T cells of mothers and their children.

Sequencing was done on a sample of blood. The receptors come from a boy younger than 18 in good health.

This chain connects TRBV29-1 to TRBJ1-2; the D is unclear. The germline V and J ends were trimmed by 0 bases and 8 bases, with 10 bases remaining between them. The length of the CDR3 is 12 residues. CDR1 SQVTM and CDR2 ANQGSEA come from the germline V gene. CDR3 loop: CSVEDQLPGYTF. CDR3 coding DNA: TGCAGCGTTGAAGATCAACTGCCCGGCTACACCTTC.

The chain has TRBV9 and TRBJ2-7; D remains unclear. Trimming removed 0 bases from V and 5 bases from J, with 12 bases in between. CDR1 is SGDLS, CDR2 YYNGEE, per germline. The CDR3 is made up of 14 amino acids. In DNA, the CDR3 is TGTGCCAGCAGCGTAGGTCAGCTACGGGACGAGCAGTACTTC. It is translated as CASSVGQLRDEQYF.

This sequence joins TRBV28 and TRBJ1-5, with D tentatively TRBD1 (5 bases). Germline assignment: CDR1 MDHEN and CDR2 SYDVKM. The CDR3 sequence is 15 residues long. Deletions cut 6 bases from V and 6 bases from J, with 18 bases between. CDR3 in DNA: TGTGCCAGCAGCCGAAGGGGCCCGAGGGTTCAGCCCCAGCATTTT. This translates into CASSRRGPRVQPQHF.

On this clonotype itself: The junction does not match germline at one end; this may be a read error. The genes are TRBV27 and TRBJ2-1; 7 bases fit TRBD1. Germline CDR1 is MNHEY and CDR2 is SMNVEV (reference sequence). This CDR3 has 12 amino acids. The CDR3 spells CASTDRDNGQFF. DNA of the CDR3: TGTGCCAGCACCGACAGGGACAATGGGCAGTTCTTC.

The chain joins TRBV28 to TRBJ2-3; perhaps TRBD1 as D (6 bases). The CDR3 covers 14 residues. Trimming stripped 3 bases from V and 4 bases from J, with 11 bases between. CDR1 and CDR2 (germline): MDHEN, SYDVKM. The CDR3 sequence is CASSLGPGADTQYF. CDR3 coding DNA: TGTGCCAGCAGTTTGGGGCCAGGGGCAGATACGCAGTATTTT. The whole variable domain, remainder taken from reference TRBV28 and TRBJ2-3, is DVKVTQSSRYLVKRTGEKVFLECVQDMDHENMFWYRQDPGLGLRLIYFSYDVKMKEKGDIPEGYSVSREKKERFSLILESASTNQTSMYLCASSLGPGADTQYFGPGTRLTVL.

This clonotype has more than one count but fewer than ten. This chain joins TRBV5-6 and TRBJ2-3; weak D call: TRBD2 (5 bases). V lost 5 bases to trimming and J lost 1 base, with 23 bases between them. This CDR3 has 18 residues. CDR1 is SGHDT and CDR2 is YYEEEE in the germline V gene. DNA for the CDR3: TGTGCCAGCAGACCCTTTAGAGGGAGAAGGGTCGGCACAGATACGCAGTATTTT. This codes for CASRPFRGRRVGTDTQYF.

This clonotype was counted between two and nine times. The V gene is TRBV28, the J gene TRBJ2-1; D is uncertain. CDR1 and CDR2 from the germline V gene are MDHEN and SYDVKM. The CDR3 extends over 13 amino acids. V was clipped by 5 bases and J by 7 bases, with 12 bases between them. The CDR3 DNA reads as TGTGCCAGCAGTAGGGATCTAGTTAATGAGCAGTTCTTC. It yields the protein CASSRDLVNEQFF.

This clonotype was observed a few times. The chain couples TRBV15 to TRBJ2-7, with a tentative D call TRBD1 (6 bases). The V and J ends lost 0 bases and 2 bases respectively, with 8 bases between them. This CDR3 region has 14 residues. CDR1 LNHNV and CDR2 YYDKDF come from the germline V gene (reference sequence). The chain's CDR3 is CATSRDYRAYEQYF. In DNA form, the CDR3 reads TGTGCCACCAGCAGAGATTACAGGGCCTACGAGCAGTACTTC.

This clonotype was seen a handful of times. The CDR3 sequence is CSVRTGVNSPLHF. The CDR3 coding sequence is TGCAGCGTCCGGACAGGGGTTAATTCACCCCTCCACTTT. V gene TRBV29-1 combines with J gene TRBJ1-6; 9 nucleotides align to TRBD1. The CDR3 spans 13 residues. V trimming: 6 bases; J trimming: 6 bases; junction bases outside the gene matches: 3. CDR1 is SQVTM and CDR2 is ANQGSEA in the germline V gene. Full variable domain (outside the CDR3, taken from reference TRBV29-1 and TRBJ1-6): SAVISQKPSRDICQRGTSLTIQCQVDSQVTMMFWYRQQPGQSLTLIATANQGSEATYESGFVIDKFPISRPNLTFSTLTVSNMSPEDSSIYLCSVRTGVNSPLHFGNGTRLTVT.

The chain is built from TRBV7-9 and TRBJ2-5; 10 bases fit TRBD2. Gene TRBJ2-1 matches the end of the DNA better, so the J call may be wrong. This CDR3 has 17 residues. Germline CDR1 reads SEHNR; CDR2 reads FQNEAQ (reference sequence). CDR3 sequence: CASSTRVAGGPGDEQFF. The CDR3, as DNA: TGTGCCAGCAGCACCCGGGTAGCGGGGGGTCCGGGTGATGAGCAGTTCTTC.

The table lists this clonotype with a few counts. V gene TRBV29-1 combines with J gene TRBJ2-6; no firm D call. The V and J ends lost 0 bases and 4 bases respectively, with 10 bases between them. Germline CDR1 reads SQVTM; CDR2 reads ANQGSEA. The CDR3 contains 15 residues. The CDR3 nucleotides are TGCAGCGTTGAAGAACCGAACGCCGGGGCCAACGTCCTGACTTTC. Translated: CSVEEPNAGANVLTF.